Presented here are 31 T cell receptor beta chains from one specimen sequenced in a study of T-cell memory formation after mild COVID-19 (dated by TCRdb to about 2021). Library method: 5' RACE. This sample was sequenced with an Illumina NovaSeq 6000. In TCRdb, the public reads were trimmed at Q25 with fastp and aligned with MiXCR, with productive beta chains retained. Entries are consolidated by CDR3 protein sequence, retaining the most common genes and DNA. This sample comprises about 290,000 distinct CDR3 sequences, 15% to 20% of them detected only once. The top ten clonotypes cover 22% of the sample. Source material: PBMCs or a T cell subset sorted from them (not recorded which). The receptors come from a man younger than 35 who had mild COVID-19 (a few samples of this study predate the infection). The sample titles of this study are shuffled in the database, so cell type and time point are left out; the donor was told from shared clones.

The table lists this clonotype with a few counts. J is TRBJ2-7 and V is TRBV15; possibly TRBD1 or TRBD2 for D (5 bases each). This CDR3 comprises 16 residues. V lost 6 bases and J lost 1, with 19 bases in between. Germline-derived CDR1 and CDR2 are LNHNV and YYDKDF (reference sequence). Here the CDR3 reads CATSKRGRPPSYEQYF. DNA for the CDR3: TGTGCCACCAGTAAGAGGGGCCGGCCACCTTCCTACGAGCAGTACTTC.

The sample holds many counts of this clonotype. The V call is TRBV18, the J call TRBJ2-7; TRBD1 is a possible D gene (6 bases). This CDR3 is built from 14 residues. Trimming took 6 bases from V and 3 from J, leaving 15 bases between them. The germline V gene encodes CDR1 KGHSH and CDR2 LQKENI. The CDR3 DNA reads TGTGCCAGCTCGCGCGAAGGACAGAGCTACGAGCAGTACGTC. This sequence encodes CASSREGQSYEQYV.

The CDR3 DNA follows: TGTGCCAGCAGCCCCCGGACAGGGGCGTACGAGCAGTACGTC. Encoded protein: CASSPRTGAYEQYV. The rearrangement links TRBV7-2 to TRBJ2-7, with 9 bases matching TRBD1. CDR3 length equals 14 residues. J was trimmed by 4 bases and V by 5 bases; bases with no gene match: 6. In germline, CDR1 is SGHTA, CDR2 FQGNSA.

In its sample, this clonotype was seen many times. The rearrangement links TRBV6-2 or TRBV6-3 to TRBJ2-5; perhaps TRBD2 as D (5 bases). The CDR3 loop spans 12 amino acids. The germline gives CDR1 MNHEY, CDR2 SVGEGT. V was clipped by 9 bases and J by 2 bases, with 10 bases between them. CDR3 in DNA: TGTGCCAGTTCCCCGGGGCAAGAGACCCAGTACTTC. The encoded protein is CASSPGQETQYF.

The chain carries TRBV12-3 or TRBV12-4 and TRBJ1-1; no firm D call. V lost 2 bases to trimming and J lost 7 bases, with 11 bases between them. This CDR3 spans 13 amino acids. Here the CDR3 reads CASSLRQAGEAFF. In DNA, the CDR3 is TGTGCCAGCAGTTTAAGGCAAGCAGGTGAAGCTTTCTTT.

The table lists this clonotype with a count of one. The chain uses TRBV5-1 and TRBJ1-1; 9 positions match TRBD1. CDR1 is SGHRS, CDR2 YFSETQ, per germline. The CDR3 covers 16 residues. Trimming removed 0 bases from V and 5 bases from J; junction bases left unmatched: 8. The CDR3 is CASSLANTGGGTEAFF. The CDR3, as DNA: TGCGCCAGCAGCTTGGCAAATACAGGGGGCGGGACTGAAGCTTTCTTT.

The V and J genes are TRBV4-3 and TRBJ1-6; no reliable D call. The CDR3 loop spans 16 amino acids. Germline V gives CDR1 LGHNA, CDR2 YSLEER. V dropped 3 bases and J dropped 2 bases, with 11 bases sitting between them. CDR3 region: CASSHSKHAYNSPLHF. The CDR3 DNA sequence: TGCGCCAGCAGCCACTCAAAACATGCCTATAATTCACCCCTCCACTTT.

This sequence joins TRBV4-1 and TRBJ2-2, with 7 bases lining up with TRBD1. The CDR3 has 15 amino acids. V shed 1 base, J shed 1 base, and the junction held 0 bases outside the gene matches. Per the germline V gene, CDR1 is MGHRA and CDR2 is YSYEKL. The CDR3 nucleotides are TGCGCCAGCAGCCAAGGGGACAGGAACACCGGGGAGCTGTTTTTT. Protein sequence: CASSQGDRNTGELFF.

This clonotype was found a few times. V and J are TRBV25-1 and TRBJ1-1; D is perhaps TRBD1 (5 bases). The CDR3 consists of 19 residues. Trimming stripped 8 bases from V and 4 bases from J, with 32 bases between. The germline CDR1 and CDR2 sequences are MGHDK and SYGVNS. The CDR3 reads CASGREGTLGKRGSTEAFF. CDR3 coding DNA: TGTGCCAGCGGACGAGAGGGGACCCTGGGGAAAAGGGGTAGCACTGAAGCTTTCTTT.

The V and J genes are TRBV7-9 and TRBJ2-3; no clear D. V lost 1 base and J lost 0, with 8 bases in between. Germline CDR1 SEHNR, CDR2 FQNEAQ (reference sequence). The CDR3 is made up of 15 amino acids. The CDR3 loop is CASSLGRSSTDTQYF. As DNA, the CDR3 is TGTGCCAGCAGCTTAGGAAGGAGTAGCACAGATACGCAGTATTTT. The complete variable domain, with remaining parts taken from reference TRBV7-9 and TRBJ2-3, reads DTGVSQNPRHKITKRGQNVTFRCDPISEHNRLYWYRQTLGQGPEFLTYFQNEAQLEKSRLLSDRFSAERPKGSFSTLEIQRTEQGDSAMYLCASSLGRSSTDTQYFGPGTRLTVL.

This clonotype was found a few times. The chain has TRBV21-1 and TRBJ2-7. TRBV21-1 is marked as a pseudogene. The CDR3 has 10 amino acids. The DNA for the CDR3 is TGTGCCAGCAGACAGCTCGAGCAGTACGTC. As protein: CASRQLEQYV.

This clonotype was picked up a small number of times. This chain joins TRBV10-3 and TRBJ2-7; no definite D call. V was cut by 0 bases and J by 2 bases, with 11 bases left in between. The germline gives CDR1 ENHRY, CDR2 SYGVKD. CDR3 size: 15 residues. The CDR3: CAISESRTTPYEQYF. DNA of the CDR3: TGTGCCATCAGTGAGTCGAGAACAACCCCCTACGAGCAGTACTTC.

V and J are TRBV7-8 and TRBJ2-4; D ambiguous. Germline V gene data show CDR1 as SGHVS and CDR2 as FQNEAQ. The CDR3 runs to 13 residues. Between the trimmed V and J ends, which lost 1 base and 4 bases, there was a span of 5 bases. The CDR3, as DNA: TGTGCCAGCAGCTTAGAGATGAAAAACATTCAGTACTTC. Its protein is CASSLEMKNIQYF.

In this sample, this clonotype turned up a few times. This sequence joins TRBV5-4 and TRBJ2-5; D remains unclear. CDR1 and CDR2 from the germline V gene are SGHNT and YYREEE (reference sequence). The ends were cut back, 0 bases at V and 5 bases at J, with 8 bases in the middle. This CDR3 is 13 amino acids long. DNA of the CDR3: TGTGCCAGCAGCTTGGAGGAGACGGAGACCCAGTACTTC. Encoded protein: CASSLEETETQYF.

As regards this clonotype: Given a far larger clone just one base away, this is likely a sequencing read error. The chain couples TRBV13 to TRBJ1-1; D unclear. The germline V and J ends were trimmed by 1 base and 1 base, with 4 bases remaining between them. There are 13 residues in the CDR3. CDR1 is PRHDT and CDR2 is FYEKMQ in the germline V gene (reference sequence). For the CDR3, the DNA is TGTGCCAGCAGCTTAGCACAGAACACTGAAGCTTTCTTT. Translating it yields CASSLAQNTEAFF.

This clonotype was seen a handful of times. This chain connects TRBV11-2 to TRBJ1-1, with TRBD1 as a possible D gene (5 bases). This CDR3 spans 16 amino acids. V was shortened by 1 base and J by 7 bases, with 19 bases between the two germline ends. Germline CDR1 SGHAT, CDR2 FQNNGV. CDR3 in amino acids: CASSLAIQAGEGEAFF. Here the CDR3 DNA reads TGTGCCAGCAGCTTAGCCATCCAGGCGGGGGAGGGTGAAGCTTTCTTT.

This rearrangement joins TRBV15 to TRBJ1-2; possible D gene TRBD1, 6 bases. The V gene's germline CDR1 is LNHNV and CDR2 YYDKDF (reference sequence). The CDR3 is made up of 17 amino acids. V lost 4 bases, J lost 4 bases, and 22 bases lay in between. The CDR3 here is CATSTNREHERLYGYTF. Written as DNA, the CDR3 is TGTGCCACCAGCACAAACAGGGAGCATGAAAGGCTCTATGGCTACACCTTC.

In this sample, this clonotype turned up a few times. The V gene is TRBV7-3, the J gene TRBJ2-5, with 10 bases that match TRBD2. V lost 4 bases, J lost 2 bases, and 7 bases stayed unmatched. This CDR3 contains 16 residues. Germline-derived CDR1 and CDR2 are SGHTA and FQGTGA. CDR3 sequence (DNA): TGTGCCAGCAGCTCCATAGGGACTAGCGAACAAGAGACCCAGTACTTC. It encodes CASSSIGTSEQETQYF.

This clonotype was found a few times. The chain recombines TRBV28 with TRBJ1-4, with unresolved D. V was clipped by 2 bases and J by 3 bases, with 13 bases between them. Germline CDR1 is MDHEN and CDR2 is SYDVKM. CDR3 length equals 16 residues. CDR3 sequence reads: CASSLALGRANEKLFF. CDR3 nucleotide sequence: TGTGCCAGCAGTTTAGCCCTCGGAAGGGCTAATGAAAAACTGTTTTTT.

The sample holds a few counts of this clonotype. The chain joins TRBV9 to TRBJ2-1, with a possible D match to TRBD1 (5 bases). The CDR3 covers 12 residues. Germline values: CDR1 SGDLS, CDR2 YYNGEE. Trimming took off 4 bases at V and 13 bases at J, with 15 bases between the two ends. The CDR3 loop is CASSPLTDPQFF. The DNA of the CDR3 is TGTGCCAGCAGCCCCCTGACAGATCCTCAGTTCTTC.

This clonotype was picked up many times. The chain employs TRBV2 and TRBJ2-1; 7 nucleotides match TRBD1. The CDR3 has 14 amino acids. In germline, CDR1 is SNHLY, CDR2 FYNNEI. Trimming cost V 4 bases and J 6 bases; bases outside gene matches: 6. The CDR3 region has the DNA TGTGCCAGCAGTGCGTCGACAGGGACCAATGAGCAGTTCTTC. It translates to CASSASTGTNEQFF.

The chain joins TRBV6-5 to TRBJ2-7; D may be TRBD1 or TRBD2 (6 bases each). The CDR3 extends over 15 amino acids. Trimming cost V 2 bases and J 6 bases, with 17 bases left between them. Germline V gene data show CDR1 as MNHEY and CDR2 as SVGAGI. The CDR3 DNA follows: TGTGCCAGCAGTTACAAAGGGACACCCGGGGGCGAGCAGTACTTC. Encoded protein: CASSYKGTPGGEQYF.

This clonotype was found a few times. The chain joins TRBV5-1 to TRBJ2-2, with a possible D match to TRBD1 (6 bases). Per germline, CDR1 SGHRS and CDR2 YFSETQ. V was cut by 6 bases and J by 5 bases, with 14 bases left in between. This CDR3 has 14 amino acids. The CDR3 coding sequence is TGCGCCAGCACTTTCCTGGACAGTACCGGGGAGCTGTTTTTT. Amino acids: CASTFLDSTGELFF. Full variable domain (outside the CDR3, taken from reference TRBV5-1 and TRBJ2-2): KAGVTQTPRYLIKTRGQQVTLSCSPISGHRSVSWYQQTPGQGLQFLFEYFSETQRNKGNFPGRFSGRQFSNSRSEMNVSTLELGDSALYLCASTFLDSTGELFFGEGSRLTVL.

This clonotype was observed a few times. The genes are TRBV28 and TRBJ2-3; TRBD1 matches at 7 bases. This CDR3 region has 15 residues. Looked up from germline, CDR1 is MDHEN and CDR2 is SYDVKM. The V and J ends lost 6 bases and 3 bases, in that order; junction bases with no gene match: 9. In DNA, the CDR3 is TGTGCCAGCAGCGAGATACAGGGGAAGACAGATACGCAGTATTTT. Its protein product is CASSEIQGKTDTQYF.

The chain links TRBV27 to TRBJ2-2; D is undetermined. CDR3 length: 12 amino acids. Trimming removed 5 bases from V and 7 bases from J, with 8 bases in between. Germline CDR1 and CDR2: MNHEY and SMNVEV (reference sequence). The CDR3 nucleotides read TGTGCCAGCAGTGCCTATGGCGGGGAGCTGTTTTTT. Translated: CASSAYGGELFF.

Only a few counts were recorded for this clonotype. The chain is built from TRBV12-3 or TRBV12-4 and TRBJ1-1, with D uncertain. The V end was cut by 7 bases, the J end by 3 bases, with 15 bases between. The CDR3 sequence is 14 residues long. The CDR3 loop reads CASTPVEGYTEAFF. In nucleotides, the CDR3 is TGTGCCAGCACCCCGGTAGAGGGCTACACTGAAGCTTTCTTT.

This clonotype was seen at least ten times. The chain couples TRBV6-5 to TRBJ2-1; 8 bases are shared with TRBD1. V dropped 5 bases and J dropped 1; count of bases not matched to a gene: 4. Germline V lookup: CDR1 MNHEY, CDR2 SVGAGI. The CDR3 is 15 residues long. The CDR3: CASSTDRASYNEQFF. Written as DNA, the CDR3 is TGTGCCAGCAGTACGGACAGGGCGTCCTACAATGAGCAGTTCTTC.

The J gene is TRBJ1-1, the V gene TRBV18; D not certain. V was trimmed by 3 bases and J by 0 bases, leaving 17 bases between them. Germline-derived CDR1 and CDR2 are KGHSH and LQKENI. The CDR3 is made up of 17 amino acids. CDR3 sequence (DNA): TGTGCCAGCTCACCCTCGAGAGTAAGCCAGATGAACACTGAAGCTTTCTTT. Translating gives CASSPSRVSQMNTEAFF.

This clonotype was found a few times. The J gene is TRBJ1-3, the V gene TRBV6-5; D is perhaps TRBD1 (5 bases). V was clipped by 0 bases and J by 3 bases, with 6 bases between them. This CDR3 region has 14 residues. The germline CDR1 and CDR2 sequences are MNHEY and SVGAGI. CDR3 in DNA: TGTGCCAGCAGTTACTCGGGGGATGGAAACACCATATATTTT. It encodes CASSYSGDGNTIYF.

In this sample, this clonotype turned up once. J is TRBJ2-5 and V is TRBV20-1; D may match TRBD1 or TRBD2 (5 bases each). The CDR3 runs to 15 residues. Germline V gene lookup returns CDR1 DFQATT and CDR2 SNEGSKA (reference sequence). V lost 5 bases and J lost 2, with 18 bases in between. The CDR3 loop reads CSAQPHRDQQETQYF. Written as DNA, the CDR3 is TGCAGTGCTCAACCGCACCGGGACCAACAAGAGACCCAGTACTTC.

This clonotype has only a few counts. V gene TRBV5-1 combines with J gene TRBJ2-2; 9 bases map to TRBD2. Germline values: CDR1 SGHRS, CDR2 YFSETQ. The CDR3 spans 16 residues. Unmatched junction bases numbered 8, after V lost 4 bases and J lost 4 bases. The CDR3 DNA reads as TGCGCCAGCAGCCCCGAGAGGCGGGGGGGCACCGGGGAGCTGTTTTTT. It yields the protein CASSPERRGGTGELFF.